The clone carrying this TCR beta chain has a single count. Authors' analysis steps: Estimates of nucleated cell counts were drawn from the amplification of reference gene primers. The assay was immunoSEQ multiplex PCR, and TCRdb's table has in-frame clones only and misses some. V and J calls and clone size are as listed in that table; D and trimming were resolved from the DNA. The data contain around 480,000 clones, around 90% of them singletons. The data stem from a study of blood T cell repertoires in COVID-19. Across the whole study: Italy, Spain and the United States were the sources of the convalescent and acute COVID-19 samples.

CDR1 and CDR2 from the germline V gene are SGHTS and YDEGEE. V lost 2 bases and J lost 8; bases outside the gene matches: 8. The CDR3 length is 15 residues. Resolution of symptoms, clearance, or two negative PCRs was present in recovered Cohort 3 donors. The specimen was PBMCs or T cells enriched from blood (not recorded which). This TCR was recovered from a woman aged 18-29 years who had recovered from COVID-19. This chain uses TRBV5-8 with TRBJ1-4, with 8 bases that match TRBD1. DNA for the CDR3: TGTGCCAGCAGCTTAAATGCAGGGGGCTCCGAAAAACTGTTTTTT. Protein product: CASSLNAGGSEKLFF.